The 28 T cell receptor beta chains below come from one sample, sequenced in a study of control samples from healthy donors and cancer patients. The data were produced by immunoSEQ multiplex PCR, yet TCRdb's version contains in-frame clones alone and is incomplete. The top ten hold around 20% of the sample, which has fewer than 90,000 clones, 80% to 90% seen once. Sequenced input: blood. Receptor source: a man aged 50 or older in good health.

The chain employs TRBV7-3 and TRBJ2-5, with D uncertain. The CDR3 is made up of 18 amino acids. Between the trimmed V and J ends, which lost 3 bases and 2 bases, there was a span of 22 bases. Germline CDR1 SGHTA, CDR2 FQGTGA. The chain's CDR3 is CASSFKATSYPRQETQYF. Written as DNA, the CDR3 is TGTGCCAGCAGCTTCAAAGCAACCTCCTACCCTAGACAAGAGACCCAGTACTTC.

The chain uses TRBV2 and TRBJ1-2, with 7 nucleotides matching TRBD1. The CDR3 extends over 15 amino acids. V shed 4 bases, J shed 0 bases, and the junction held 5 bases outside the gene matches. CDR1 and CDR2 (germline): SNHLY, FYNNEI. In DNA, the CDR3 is TGTGCCAGCAGTGTGGGACAGCTAGCTAACTATGGCTACACCTTC. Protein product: CASSVGQLANYGYTF.

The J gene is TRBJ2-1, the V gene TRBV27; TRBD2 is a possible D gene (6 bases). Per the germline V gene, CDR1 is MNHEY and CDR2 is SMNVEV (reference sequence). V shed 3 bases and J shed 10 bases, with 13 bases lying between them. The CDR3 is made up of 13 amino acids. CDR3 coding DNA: TGTGCCAGCAGTTTCCACCAACGGGAGGAGCAGTTCTTC. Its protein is CASSFHQREEQFF.

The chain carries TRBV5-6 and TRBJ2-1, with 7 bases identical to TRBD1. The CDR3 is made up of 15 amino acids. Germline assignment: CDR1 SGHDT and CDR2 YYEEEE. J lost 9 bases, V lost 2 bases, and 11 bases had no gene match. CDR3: CASSFGTAVGVEQFF. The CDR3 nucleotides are TGTGCCAGCAGCTTCGGGACAGCCGTAGGGGTTGAGCAGTTCTTC.

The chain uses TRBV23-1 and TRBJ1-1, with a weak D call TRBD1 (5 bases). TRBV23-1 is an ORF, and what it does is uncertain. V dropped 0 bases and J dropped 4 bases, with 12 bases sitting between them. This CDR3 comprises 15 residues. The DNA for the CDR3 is TGCGCCAGCAGTCAATCCGGGGCCACGGGCACTGAAGCTTTCTTT. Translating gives CASSQSGATGTEAFF.

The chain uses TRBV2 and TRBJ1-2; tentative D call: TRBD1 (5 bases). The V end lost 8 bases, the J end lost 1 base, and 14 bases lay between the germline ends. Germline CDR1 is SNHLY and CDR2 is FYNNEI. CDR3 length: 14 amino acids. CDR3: CASDQGSVNYGYTF. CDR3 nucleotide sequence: TGTGCCAGCGACCAGGGTTCAGTTAACTATGGCTACACCTTC.

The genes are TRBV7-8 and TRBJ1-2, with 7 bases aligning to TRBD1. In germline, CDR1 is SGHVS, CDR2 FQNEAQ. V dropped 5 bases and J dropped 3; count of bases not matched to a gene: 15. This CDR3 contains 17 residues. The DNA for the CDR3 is TGTGCCAGCAGCCCAAAAAACCAGGGGGGTCATGACTATGGCTACACCTTC. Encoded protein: CASSPKNQGGHDYGYTF.

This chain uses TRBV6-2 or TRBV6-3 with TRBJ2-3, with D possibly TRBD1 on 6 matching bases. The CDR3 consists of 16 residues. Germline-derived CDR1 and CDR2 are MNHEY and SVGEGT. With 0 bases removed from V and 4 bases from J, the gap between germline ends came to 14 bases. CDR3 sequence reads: CASSYSHSSGADTQYF. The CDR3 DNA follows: TGTGCCAGCAGTTACTCGCACAGCTCAGGGGCAGATACGCAGTATTTT.

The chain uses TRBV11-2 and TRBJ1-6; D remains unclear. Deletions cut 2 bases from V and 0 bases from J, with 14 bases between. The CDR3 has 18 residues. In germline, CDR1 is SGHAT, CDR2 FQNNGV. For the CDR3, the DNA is TGTGCCAGCAGCTTACCCGACATCCCAAGCTCCTATAATTCACCCCTCCACTTT. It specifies CASSLPDIPSSYNSPLHF.

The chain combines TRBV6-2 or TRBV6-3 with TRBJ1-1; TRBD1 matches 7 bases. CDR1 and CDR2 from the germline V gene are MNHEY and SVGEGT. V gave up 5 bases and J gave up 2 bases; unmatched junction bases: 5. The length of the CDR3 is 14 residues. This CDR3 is CASSGGTDNTEAFF. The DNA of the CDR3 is TGTGCCAGCAGTGGAGGGACAGACAACACTGAAGCTTTCTTT.

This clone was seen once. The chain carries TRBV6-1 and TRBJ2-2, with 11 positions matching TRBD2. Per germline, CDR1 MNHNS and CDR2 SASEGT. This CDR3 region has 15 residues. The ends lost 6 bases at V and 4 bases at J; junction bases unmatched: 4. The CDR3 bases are TGTGCCAGCAGCGGACTAGCGGGCGGCACCGGGGAGCTGTTTTTT. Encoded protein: CASSGLAGGTGELFF.

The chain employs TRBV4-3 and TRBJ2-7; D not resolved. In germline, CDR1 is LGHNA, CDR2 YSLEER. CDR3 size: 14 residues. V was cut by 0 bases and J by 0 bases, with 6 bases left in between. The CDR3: CASSQDQASYEQYF. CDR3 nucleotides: TGCGCCAGCAGCCAAGATCAGGCCTCCTACGAGCAGTACTTC.

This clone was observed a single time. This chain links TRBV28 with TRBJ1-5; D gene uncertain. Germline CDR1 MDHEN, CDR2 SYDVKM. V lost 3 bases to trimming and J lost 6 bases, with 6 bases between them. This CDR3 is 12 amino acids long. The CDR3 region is CASSLSPQPQHF. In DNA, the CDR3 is TGTGCCAGCAGTTTGAGTCCTCAGCCCCAGCATTTT.

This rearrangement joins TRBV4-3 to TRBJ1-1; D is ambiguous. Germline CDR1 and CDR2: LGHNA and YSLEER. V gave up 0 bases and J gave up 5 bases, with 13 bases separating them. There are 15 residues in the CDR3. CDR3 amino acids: CASSQEWRGLTEAFF. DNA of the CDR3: TGCGCCAGCAGCCAAGAATGGAGAGGGCTTACTGAAGCTTTCTTT.

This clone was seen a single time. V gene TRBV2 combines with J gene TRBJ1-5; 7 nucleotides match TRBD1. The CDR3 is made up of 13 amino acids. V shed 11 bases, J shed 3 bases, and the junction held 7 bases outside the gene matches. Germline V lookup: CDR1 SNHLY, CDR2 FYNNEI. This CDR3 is CAGQGGPNQPQHF. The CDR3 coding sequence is TGTGCCGGCCAGGGGGGGCCCAATCAGCCCCAGCATTTT.

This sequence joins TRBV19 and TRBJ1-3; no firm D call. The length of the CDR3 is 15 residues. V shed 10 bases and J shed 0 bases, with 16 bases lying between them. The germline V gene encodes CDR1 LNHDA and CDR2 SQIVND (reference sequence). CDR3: CATQPAWDSGNTIYF. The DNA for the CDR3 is TGTGCCACCCAACCTGCATGGGACTCTGGAAACACCATATATTTT. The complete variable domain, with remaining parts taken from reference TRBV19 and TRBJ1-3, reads DGGITQSPKYLFRKEGQNVTLSCEQNLNHDAMYWYRQDPGQGLRLIYYSQIVNDFQKGDIAEGYSVSREKKESFPLTVTSAQKNPTAFYLCATQPAWDSGNTIYFGEGSWLTVV.

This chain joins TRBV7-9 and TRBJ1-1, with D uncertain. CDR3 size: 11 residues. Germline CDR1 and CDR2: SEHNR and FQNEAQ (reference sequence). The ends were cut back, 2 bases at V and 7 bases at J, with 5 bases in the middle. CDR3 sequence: CASSLSSEAFF. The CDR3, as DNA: TGTGCCAGCAGCTTAAGTAGTGAAGCTTTCTTT.

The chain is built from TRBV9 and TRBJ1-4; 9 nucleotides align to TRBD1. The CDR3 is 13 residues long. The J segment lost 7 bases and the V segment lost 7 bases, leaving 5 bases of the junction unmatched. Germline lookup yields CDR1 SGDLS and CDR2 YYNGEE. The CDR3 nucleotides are TGTGCCAGCCAGGGACAGGGTGGTGAAAAACTGTTTTTT. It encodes CASQGQGGEKLFF.

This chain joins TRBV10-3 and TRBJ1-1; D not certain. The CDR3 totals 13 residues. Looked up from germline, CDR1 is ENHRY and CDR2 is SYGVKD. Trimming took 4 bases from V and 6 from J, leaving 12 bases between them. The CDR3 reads CAISVGGLSEAFF. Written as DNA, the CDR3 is TGTGCCATCAGTGTAGGAGGTTTGTCTGAAGCTTTCTTT.

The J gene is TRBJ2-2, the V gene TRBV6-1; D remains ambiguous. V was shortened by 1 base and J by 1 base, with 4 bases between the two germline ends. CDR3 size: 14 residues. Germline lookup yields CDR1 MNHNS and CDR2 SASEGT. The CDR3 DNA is TGTGCCAGCAGTGAAGGGTGGAACACCGGGGAGCTGTTTTTT. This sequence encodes CASSEGWNTGELFF.

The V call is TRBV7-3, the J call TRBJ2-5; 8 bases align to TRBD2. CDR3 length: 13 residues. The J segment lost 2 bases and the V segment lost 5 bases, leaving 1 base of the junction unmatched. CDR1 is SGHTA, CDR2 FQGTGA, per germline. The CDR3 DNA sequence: TGTGCCAGCAGCCCGGGGGGGCAAGAGACCCAGTACTTC. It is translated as CASSPGGQETQYF.

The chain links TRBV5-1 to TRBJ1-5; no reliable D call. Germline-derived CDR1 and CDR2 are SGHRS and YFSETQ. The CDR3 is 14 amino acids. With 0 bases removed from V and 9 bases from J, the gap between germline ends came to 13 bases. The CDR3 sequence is CASSLDQSPSPQHF. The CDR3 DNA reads TGCGCCAGCAGCTTGGATCAGAGTCCTTCGCCCCAGCATTTT.

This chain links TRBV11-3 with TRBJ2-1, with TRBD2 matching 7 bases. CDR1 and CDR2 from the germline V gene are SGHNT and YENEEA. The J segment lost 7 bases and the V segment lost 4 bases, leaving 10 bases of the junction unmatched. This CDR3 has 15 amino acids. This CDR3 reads CASSSGTFSGNEQFF. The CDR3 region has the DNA TGTGCCAGCAGCTCAGGGACCTTTAGCGGGAATGAGCAGTTCTTC.

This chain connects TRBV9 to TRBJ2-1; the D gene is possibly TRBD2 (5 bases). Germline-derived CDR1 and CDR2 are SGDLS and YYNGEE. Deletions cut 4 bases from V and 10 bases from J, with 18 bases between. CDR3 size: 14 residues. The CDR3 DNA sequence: TGTGCCAGCAGCCCTCCTTTATCGCCGGGAGAGCAGTTCTTC. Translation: CASSPPLSPGEQFF.

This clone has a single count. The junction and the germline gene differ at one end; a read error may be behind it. CDR3 DNA: TGTGCCAGCAGTCGACAGGGCGGTGGAGACACCATATATTTT. Its protein product is CASSRQGGGDTIYF. The chain employs TRBV9 and TRBJ1-3; 7 nucleotides align to TRBD1. Germline V lookup: CDR1 SGDLS, CDR2 YYNGEE. The CDR3 contains 14 residues.

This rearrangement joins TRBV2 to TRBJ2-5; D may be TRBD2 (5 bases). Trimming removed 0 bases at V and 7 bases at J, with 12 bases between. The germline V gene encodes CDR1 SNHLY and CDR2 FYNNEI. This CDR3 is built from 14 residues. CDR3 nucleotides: TGTGCCAGCAGTGAAGCGCTCGGAGGAGGGACCCAGTACTTC. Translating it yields CASSEALGGGTQYF.

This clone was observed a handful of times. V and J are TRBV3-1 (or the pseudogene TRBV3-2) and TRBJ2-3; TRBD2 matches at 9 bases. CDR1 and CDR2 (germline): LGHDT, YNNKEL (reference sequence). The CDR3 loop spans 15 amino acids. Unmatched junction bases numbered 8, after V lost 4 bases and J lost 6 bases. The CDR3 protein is CASSLIAGARDTQYF. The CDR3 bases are TGTGCCAGCAGCCTCATAGCGGGAGCTCGTGATACGCAGTATTTT.

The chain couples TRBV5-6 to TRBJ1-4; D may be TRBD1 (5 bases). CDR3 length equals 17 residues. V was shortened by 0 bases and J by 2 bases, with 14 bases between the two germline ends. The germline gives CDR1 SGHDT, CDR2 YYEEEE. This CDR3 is CASSLAREGLTNEKLFF. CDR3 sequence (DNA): TGTGCCAGCAGCTTGGCCAGGGAGGGTTTGACTAATGAAAAACTGTTTTTT.